This TCR beta chain was retrieved from a study of blood T cell repertoires in COVID-19. Study overall: COVID-19 samples from acute and convalescent phases originated in the United States, Italy and Spain. PBMCs, B-cell-depleted T cells, or T cells provided the cDNA or gDNA that made up the material.

The germline CDR1 and CDR2 sequences are MNHNY and SVGAGI (reference sequence). The CDR3 consists of 11 residues. Germline trimming cut 7 bases from V and 12 bases from J; bases unmatched to any gene: 7. Authors' methods: From reference gene primer amplification, estimates of nucleated cell counts were derived. Using immunoSEQ multiplex PCR, the repertoire was profiled, and TCRdb retains in-frame clones only, with some absent. The V and J calls and clone size were taken over from that table, and D and trimming were inferred from the DNA. The sample records around 190,000 clones, around three quarters being singletons.

Sequencing used peripheral blood. The chain combines TRBV6-6 with TRBJ1-1, with 8 bases fitting TRBD1. The TCR sequence derives from a man aged 65 to 85 with active or convalescent COVID-19. CDR3 region: CASTDRDRPFF. The CDR3 DNA reads TGTGCCAGCACCGACCGGGACAGGCCTTTCTTT.